This passage covers 9 T cell receptor beta chains from one sample sequenced in a study of memory CD4+ T cells and cytomegalovirus serostatus. Single viable CD3+CD4+CD8-CD45RO+ cells were sorted as the memory CD4+ T cells. Data came from immunoSEQ multiplex PCR; TCRdb stores just in-frame clones and leaves some out. The sample carries some 54,000 clones, around 83% recorded once. The sample taken for sequencing was memory CD4+ T cells from blood. These TCRs come from an adult in good health and CMV-seropositive.

V gene TRBV7-2 combines with J gene TRBJ2-6; D gene ambiguous. The CDR3 length is 13 residues. Trimming stripped 5 bases from V and 1 base from J, with 3 bases between. Germline V gene lookup returns CDR1 SGHTA and CDR2 FQGNSA. CDR3 in amino acids: CASSISGANVLTF. The CDR3 DNA is TGTGCCAGCAGCATTTCTGGGGCCAACGTCCTGACTTTC.

The chain is built from TRBV2 and TRBJ2-6; D call uncertain. Germline lookup yields CDR1 SNHLY and CDR2 FYNNEI. CDR3 length equals 14 residues. Trimming pared 8 bases from V and 0 bases from J, leaving 8 bases between. This CDR3 is CASGGISGANVLTF. CDR3 sequence (DNA): TGTGCCAGCGGTGGAATCTCTGGGGCCAACGTCCTGACTTTC.

This chain joins TRBV9 and TRBJ2-7; 8 positions agree with TRBD1. CDR3 length: 14 residues. Germline CDR1 SGDLS, CDR2 YYNGEE. Unmatched junction bases numbered 4, after V lost 0 bases and J lost 5 bases. CDR3 nucleotide sequence: TGTGCCAGCAGCGTAGGACAGGGGCAGAACGAGCAGTACTTC. Protein: CASSVGQGQNEQYF.

The CDR3 DNA reads as TGTGCCAGCAGTTCTCCGGGACTAGCGGGGTACAATGAGCAGTTCTTC. This gives the protein CASSSPGLAGYNEQFF. This chain uses TRBV7-3 with TRBJ2-1, with TRBD2 matching 13 bases. V lost 6 bases, J lost 4 bases, and 6 bases stayed unmatched. This CDR3 contains 16 residues. Germline CDR1 is SGHTA and CDR2 is FQGTGA.

The chain links TRBV4-1 to TRBJ1-2; no firm D call. Trimming left V 0 bases short and J 3 bases short, with 11 bases between. The V gene's germline CDR1 is MGHRA and CDR2 YSYEKL. This CDR3 is built from 15 residues. As DNA, the CDR3 is TGCGCCAGCAGCCAAGATCGGGCGTCCTACTATGGCTACACCTTC. This sequence encodes CASSQDRASYYGYTF.

The chain links TRBV6-1 to TRBJ1-5, with no clear D. V was shortened by 2 bases and J by 3 bases, with 8 bases between the two germline ends. The CDR3 consists of 14 residues. In germline, CDR1 is MNHNS, CDR2 SASEGT. The CDR3 loop is CASSERPLNQPQHF. Written as DNA, the CDR3 is TGTGCCAGCAGTGAAAGGCCTCTCAATCAGCCCCAGCATTTT.

The chain carries TRBV7-2 and TRBJ1-1; maybe TRBD1 (5 bases). V lost 2 bases and J 8 bases, leaving 15 bases between the germline ends. The CDR3 contains 14 residues. In germline, CDR1 is SGHTA, CDR2 FQGNSA. For the CDR3, the DNA is TGTGCCAGCAGCTTACGGCGCGGGGGGGAAGAAGCTTTCTTT. Translated, it gives CASSLRRGGEEAFF.

On this clone: The same CDR3 also results from other DNA sequences found in this sample. The V gene is TRBV5-1, the J gene TRBJ1-3; 9 nucleotides agree with TRBD1. The CDR3 extends over 15 amino acids. V lost 3 bases and J lost 2; bases outside the gene matches: 3. Germline V lookup: CDR1 SGHRS, CDR2 YFSETQ. CDR3 residues: CASSSQGATGNTIYF. The CDR3 DNA reads TGCGCCAGCAGCTCACAGGGGGCGACTGGAAACACCATATATTTT.

Written as DNA, the CDR3 is TGTGCCAGCAGTTTGATAGAGACCCAGTACTTC. Amino acid sequence: CASSLIETQYF. The chain recombines TRBV2 with TRBJ2-5, with D uncertain. Trimming stripped 5 bases from V and 4 bases from J, with 5 bases between. The CDR3 sequence is 11 residues long. CDR1 and CDR2 from the germline V gene are SNHLY and FYNNEI.